The clone carrying this TCR beta chain was counted ten times or more. Antigen: not known. The data stem from a study of identical twins. Study findings and constraints: The conclusions drew on cross-sectional statistical analysis instead of tracking the same donors. Zero-insertion analyses could be partly confounded by invariant MAIT and iNKT cells. The abundant beta clonotypes from cord blood had fewer insertions, and memory repertoires had none of this.

Each CDR3 protein gets one entry after TCRdb re-called the 5' RACE reads with MiXCR. The repertoire has around 250,000 distinct CDR3 sequences, roughly 7% of them found once; the top ten carry 3% to 4%. These data also formed part of another study, on yellow fever vaccine responses in identical twins. As reported in that work: Reported findings indicate that twins' vaccine T cell responses seemed partially convergent, partially personalized.

The sequenced sample consisted of memory (CD45RO+) T cells sorted from blood. The sequence came from a woman in her late teens or twenties in good health.

The CDR3 sequence is CASSLDGGLNTEAFF. The CDR3 nucleotides read TGCGCCAGCAGCTTGGATGGGGGGCTGAACACTGAAGCTTTCTTT. This chain joins TRBV5-1 and TRBJ1-1; the D gene is possibly TRBD1 (6 bases). CDR3 length: 15 amino acids. CDR1 is SGHRS and CDR2 is YFSETQ in the germline V gene. Trimming shortened V by 0 bases and J by 0 bases, and 9 bases separated the two germline ends.